This is a list of T cell receptor beta chains from one sample in a study of cytomegalovirus exposure and HLA in healthy donors. Sequenced by immunoSEQ multiplex PCR; TCRdb stores in-frame clones only, minus some. The sample has 95,000 to 150,000 clones; around 80% are singletons. Sequencing input: PBMCs. The source is a man in his forties or fifties in good health and CMV-seronegative. The CDR3 runs from the conserved cysteine through the conserved F or W. The D gene is left open where the match is weak. Expanded clones are given a class, and other clones once, few, many or no size at all.

clone size,CDR3 length,V gene,D gene,J gene,CDR3 DNA,CDR3 protein
few,16,TRBV7-9,.,TRBJ1-1,TGTTCCAGCAGCTTAGTGGGTGGTCAGGCAATCACTGAAGCTTTCTTT,CSSSLVGGQAITEAFF
.,12,TRBV30,.,TRBJ1-1,TGTGCCTGGAGTGCTCTCTTATTTGAAGCTTTCTTT,CAWSALLFEAFF
.,17,TRBV30,TRBD1,TRBJ1-2,TGTGCCTGGAGTAATCCCGGGACAGGGGGAAACGTAAATGGCTACACCTTC,CAWSNPGTGGNVNGYTF
.,15,TRBV7-3,TRBD2,TRBJ2-3,TGTGCCAGCAGCTTAGAGCGGGGGAGCACAGATACGCAGTATTTT,CASSLERGSTDTQYF
.,16,TRBV18,TRBD1,TRBJ2-3,TGTGCCACCGTAAAGGGGACAGGGGGCGAAACAGATACGCAGTATTTT,CATVKGTGGETDTQYF
.,14,TRBV30,.,TRBJ1-5,TGTGCCTGGAGTGTGGCGGCAGAAGGTCAGCCCCAGCATTTT,CAWSVAAEGQPQHF
.,19,TRBV18,TRBD2,TRBJ2-2,TGTGCCAGCTCAAATACCGGGACTAGCGGGGCCTTGAACACCGGGGAGCTGTTTTTT,CASSNTGTSGALNTGELFF
.,15,TRBV5-4,.,TRBJ2-3,TGTGCCAGCAGCTTGGGGCCGGGGGAGACAGATACGCAGTATTTT,CASSLGPGETDTQYF
.,13,TRBV6-1,.,TRBJ2-7,TGTGCCAGCAGGGTCGCGTTGACCTACGAGCAGTACTTC,CASRVALTYEQYF
.,13,TRBV11-1,.,TRBJ2-5,TGTGCCAGCGGCGACAGAGACCAAGAGACCCAGTACTTC,CASGDRDQETQYF
.,17,TRBV7-3,TRBD1,TRBJ2-2,TGTGCCAGCAGCGTGGGACAGCCCCAGGCGGTGCCCGGGGAGCTGTTTTTT,CASSVGQPQAVPGELFF
.,15,TRBV28,TRBD2,TRBJ2-7,TGTGCCAGCAGTCTTGGGACTAGCGGGAGCTACGAGCAGTACTTC,CASSLGTSGSYEQYF
.,13,TRBV27,.,TRBJ1-4,TGTGCCAGCAGTGGAGGGAGGTGGGAAAAACTGTTTTTT,CASSGGRWEKLFF
.,18,TRBV9,TRBD1,TRBJ1-1,TGTGCCAGCAGCGTAGGAGAAGGGACAGGGAGGTTGAGCACTGAAGCTTTCTTT,CASSVGEGTGRLSTEAFF
.,15,TRBV2,TRBD1,TRBJ1-4,TGTGCCAGCAGAGGGACAGGTGCAACTAATGAAAAACTGTTTTTT,CASRGTGATNEKLFF
.,15,TRBV11-3,TRBD1,TRBJ2-7,TGTGCCAGCAGTTACGCCGGGACAGGGACCTACGAGCAGTACTTC,CASSYAGTGTYEQYF
.,16,TRBV28,TRBD1,TRBJ1-1,TGTGCCAGCTTGGTTGGGCGGGACAGACTTAACACTGAAGCTTTCTTT,CASLVGRDRLNTEAFF
.,14,TRBV9,TRBD1,TRBJ2-5,TGTGCCAGCAGCCCTACAGGGGTCGGGGAGACCCAGTACTTC,CASSPTGVGETQYF
.,18,TRBV18,TRBD2,TRBJ2-5,TGTGCCAGCTCACCACCGCTAAAGCCTAGCGGGGGGGAAGAGACCCAGTACTTC,CASSPPLKPSGGEETQYF
.,18,TRBV7-6,.,TRBJ2-7,TGTGCCAGCAGCAATACTACCACGATCGAAGAGTCCGCCTACGAGCAGTACTTC,CASSNTTTIEESAYEQYF
.,12,TRBV12-5,.,TRBJ1-1,TGTGCTAGTGGTTTGGACGGCACTGAAGCTTTCTTT,CASGLDGTEAFF
.,13,TRBV6-5,.,TRBJ2-3,TGTGCCAGCAGTCGAGGGGGTCCAGATACGCAGTATTTT,CASSRGGPDTQYF
.,14,TRBV29-1,.,TRBJ1-5,TGCAGCGTTGCCGGGGGACGGGTTGATCAGCCCCAGCATTTT,CSVAGGRVDQPQHF
.,16,TRBV28,.,TRBJ1-6,TGTGCCAGCAGCCCCGACAAGAGCTCCTATAATTCACCCCTCCACTTT,CASSPDKSSYNSPLHF